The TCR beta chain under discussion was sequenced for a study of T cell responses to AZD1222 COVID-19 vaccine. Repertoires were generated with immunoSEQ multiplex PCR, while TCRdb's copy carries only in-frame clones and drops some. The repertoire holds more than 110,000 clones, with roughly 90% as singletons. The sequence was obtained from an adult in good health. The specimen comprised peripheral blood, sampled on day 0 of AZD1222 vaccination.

The DNA of the CDR3 is TGCAGCGCCAGCACCGCGCAAGAGACCCAGTACTTC. This sequence encodes CSASTAQETQYF. The chain employs TRBV29-1 and TRBJ2-5; D unclear. From germline, CDR1 is SQVTM and CDR2 ANQGSEA. V lost 7 bases and J 2 bases, leaving 11 bases between the germline ends. This CDR3 comprises 12 residues.